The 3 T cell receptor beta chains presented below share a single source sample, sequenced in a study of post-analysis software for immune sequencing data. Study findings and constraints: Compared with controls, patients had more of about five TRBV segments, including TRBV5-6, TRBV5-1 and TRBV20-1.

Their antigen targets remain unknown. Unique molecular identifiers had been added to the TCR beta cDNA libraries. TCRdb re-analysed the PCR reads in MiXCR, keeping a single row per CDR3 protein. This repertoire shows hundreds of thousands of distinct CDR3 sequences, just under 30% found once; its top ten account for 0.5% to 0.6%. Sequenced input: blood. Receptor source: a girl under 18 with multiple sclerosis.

CDR3 sequence (DNA): TGCGCCAGCAGCATAGACAGGGCCGGGGAGCTGTTTTTT. Protein: CASSIDRAGELFF. This rearrangement joins TRBV5-1 to TRBJ2-2, with 7 bases that match TRBD1. The germline V gene has CDR1 SGHRS and CDR2 YFSETQ. With V trimmed by 4 bases and J by 6 bases, 3 bases remained unmatched. The CDR3 length is 13 residues.

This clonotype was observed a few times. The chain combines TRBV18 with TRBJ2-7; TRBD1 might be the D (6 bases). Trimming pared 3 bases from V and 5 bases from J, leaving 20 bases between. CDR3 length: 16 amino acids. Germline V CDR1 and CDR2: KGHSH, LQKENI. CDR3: CASSPIPGTRLHEQYF. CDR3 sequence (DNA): TGTGCCAGCTCACCCATCCCCGGGACAAGACTCCACGAGCAGTACTTC. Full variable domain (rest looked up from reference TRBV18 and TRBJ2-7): NAGVMQNPRHLVRRRGQEARLRCSPMKGHSHVYWYRQLPEEGLKFMVYLQKENIIDESGMPKERFSAEFPKEGPSILRIQQVVRGDSAAYFCASSPIPGTRLHEQYFGPGTRLTVT.

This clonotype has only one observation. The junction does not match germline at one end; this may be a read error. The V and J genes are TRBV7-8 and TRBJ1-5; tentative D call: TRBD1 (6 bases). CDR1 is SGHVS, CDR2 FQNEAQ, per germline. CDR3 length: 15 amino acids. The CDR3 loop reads CAGSTTGYGGQPQHF. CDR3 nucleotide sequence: TGTGCCGGCAGCACGACAGGATACGGAGGTCAGCCCCAGCATTTT.